This is a list of T cell receptor beta chains from one sample in a study of blood T cell repertoires in COVID-19. Libraries were prepared by immunoSEQ multiplex PCR; TCRdb keeps only in-frame clonotypes and omits some of them. The sample lists approximately 240,000 clones, 75% to 90% occurring once. Sequences were obtained from PBMCs or T cells enriched from blood (not recorded which). The receptors come from a woman aged 25 to 39 with acute COVID-19. The CDR3 runs from the conserved cysteine through the conserved F or W. A D gene is named only where the DNA matches it firmly. Clone size is stated in some rows and not others, as once, few, many or a class when expanded.

>TRBD1|TRBJ1-1|-|TRBV5-1
CASSLGTGNTEAFF
TGCGCCAGCAGCTTGGGGACAGGGAACACTGAAGCTTTCTTT
>-|TRBJ2-7|-|TRBV5-5
CASSSSAPYEQYF
TGTGCCAGCAGCTCGTCTGCGCCCTACGAGCAGTACTTC
>-|TRBJ2-5|-|TRBV9
CASSVDPPGGYKETQYF
TGTGCCAGCAGCGTAGATCCCCCTGGCGGTTACAAAGAGACCCAGTACTTC
>-|TRBJ2-7|-|TRBV5-8
CASAISYEQYF
TGTGCCAGCGCGATATCCTACGAGCAGTACTTC
>-|TRBJ2-7|-|TRBV27
CASRYPGRGEQYF
TGTGCCAGCAGATATCCGGGCAGGGGCGAGCAGTACTTC
>TRBD1|TRBJ1-2|-|TRBV7-8
CASSPDQGTGGFYYGYTF
TGTGCCAGCAGCCCCGACCAGGGGACAGGGGGCTTTTACTATGGCTACACCTTC
>-|TRBJ1-2|-|TRBV11-2
CASSLAANYGYTF
TGTGCCAGCAGCTTAGCTGCTAACTATGGCTACACCTTC
>-|TRBJ1-2|-|TRBV19
CASSPRGEANGYTF
TGTGCCAGTAGTCCCCGGGGGGAGGCTAATGGCTACACCTTC
>-|TRBJ2-5|-|TRBV7-2
CASSLSQKETQYF
TGTGCCAGCAGCTTAAGTCAGAAAGAGACCCAGTACTTC
>-|TRBJ1-1|-|TRBV2
CASRGQPNTEAFF
TGTGCCAGCAGAGGACAGCCGAACACTGAAGCTTTCTTT
>TRBD1|TRBJ2-7|-|TRBV29-1
CSVTLNGTATYEQYF
TGCAGCGTGACACTTAACGGGACAGCTACCTACGAGCAGTACTTC
>-|TRBJ1-5|-|TRBV12-3/TRBV12-4
CASSLAGNQPQHF
TGTGCCAGCAGTCTGGCCGGCAATCAGCCCCAGCATTTT
>-|TRBJ1-1|-|TRBV28
CASSPGTGWTEAFF
TGTGCCAGCAGCCCGGGAACCGGGTGGACTGAAGCTTTCTTT
>TRBD1|TRBJ1-2|few|TRBV30
CAWTRTGANYGYTF
TGTGCCTGGACTCGGACAGGGGCTAACTATGGCTACACCTTC
>TRBD2|TRBJ2-7|-|TRBV19
CASTHRGGSDEQYF
TGTGCCAGTACCCACCGGGGGGGAAGCGACGAGCAGTACTTC
>-|TRBJ2-5|-|TRBV7-8
CASSLGTGSGETQYF
TGTGCCAGCAGCTTAGGTACAGGTTCTGGGGAGACCCAGTACTTC
>TRBD1|TRBJ1-1|-|TRBV28
CASSPDRVPLGTEAFF
TGTGCCAGCAGTCCAGACAGGGTCCCGCTGGGGACTGAAGCTTTCTTT
>TRBD1|TRBJ1-2|-|TRBV7-2
CASSSLGQPGSFYGYTF
TGTGCCAGCAGCTCTTTGGGACAGCCGGGATCCTTTTATGGCTACACCTTC
>-|TRBJ2-1|-|TRBV2
CASSEQVGNEQFF
TGTGCCAGCAGTGAACAGGTCGGCAATGAGCAGTTCTTC
>TRBD2|TRBJ2-3|-|TRBV27
CASSPGLAGRTDTQYF
TGTGCCAGCAGTCCGGGACTAGCGGGCCGCACAGATACGCAGTATTTT
>TRBD1|TRBJ2-2|few|TRBV7-9
CASSGTGAGELFF
TGTGCCAGCAGCGGGACAGGGGCCGGGGAGCTGTTTTTT
>-|TRBJ1-5|once|TRBV18
CASSPGLPGQPQHF
TGTGCCAGCTCACCAGGGTTACCCGGGCAGCCCCAGCATTTT
>-|TRBJ1-4|-|TRBV3-1/TRBV3-2
CASSQDSSEKLFF
TGTGCCAGCAGCCAAGATTCGTCTGAAAAACTGTTTTTT
>-|TRBJ1-5|-|TRBV7-9
CASSLGGQTQHSNQPQHF
TGTGCCAGCAGCTTAGGGGGACAAACCCAACATAGCAATCAGCCCCAGCATTTT
>-|TRBJ2-5|-|TRBV27
CASSLSLQGGRQTQYF
TGTGCCAGCAGTTTATCCCTCCAGGGTGGGCGACAGACCCAGTACTTC
>TRBD1|TRBJ1-1|-|TRBV27
CASSPGQGAANTEAFF
TGTGCCAGCAGTCCGGGACAGGGGGCAGCGAACACTGAAGCCTTCTTT
>-|TRBJ1-2|-|TRBV12-3/TRBV12-4
CASSLSDGYTF
TGTGCCAGCAGTTTATCCGATGGCTACACCTTC
>-|TRBJ2-7|once|TRBV28
CASSATAYEQYF
TGTGCCAGCAGTGCGACAGCTTACGAGCAGTACTTC
>TRBD2|TRBJ2-3|-|TRBV7-3
CASSAVPSGRGTGTDTQYF
TGTGCCAGCAGCGCAGTCCCTAGCGGGAGGGGGACGGGGACAGATACGCAGTATTTT
>TRBD2|TRBJ2-1|few|TRBV28
CASSLGVAGGPRNEQFF
TGTGCCAGCAGTTTAGGCGTAGCGGGAGGGCCCCGAAATGAGCAGTTCTTC
>TRBD1|TRBJ1-4|-|TRBV6-5
CASSSAGTGAEKLFF
TGTGCCAGCAGTTCCGCAGGGACAGGGGCTGAAAAACTGTTTTTT
>-|TRBJ1-4|-|TRBV6-5
CASSYSEATNEKLFF
TGTGCCAGCAGTTACTCGGAGGCAACTAATGAAAAACTGTTTTTT
>TRBD2|TRBJ2-3|-|TRBV6-5
CASSYLTSGTDTQYF
TGTGCCAGCAGTTACCTCACTAGCGGGACAGATACGCAGTATTTT
>-|TRBJ1-1|-|TRBV11-1
CASSSRGDTEAFF
TGTGCCAGCAGCTCGCGGGGGGACACTGAAGCTTTCTTT
>-|TRBJ2-3|-|TRBV27
CASNPGDTDTQYF
TGTGCCAGCAACCCAGGGGACACAGATACGCAGTATTTT
>TRBD2|TRBJ2-7|once|TRBV28
CASSRQAGSYEQYF
TGTGCCAGCAGTCGGCAAGCGGGGTCCTACGAGCAGTACTTC
>-|TRBJ1-2|once|TRBV29-1
CSVGGNSYTF
TGCAGCGTCGGGGGTAATAGCTACACCTTC
>TRBD1|TRBJ2-1|-|TRBV28
CASSFIRTGQFF
TGTGCCAGCAGTTTTATCAGGACAGGGCAGTTCTTC
>TRBD1|TRBJ2-3|-|TRBV3-1/TRBV3-2
CASSQGQGVDTQYF
TGTGCCAGCAGCCAAGGACAGGGCGTAGATACGCAGTATTTT
>-|TRBJ1-6|-|TRBV5-6
CASRAGYNSPLHF
TGTGCCAGCAGGGCGGGGTATAATTCACCCCTCCACTTT
>TRBD2|TRBJ2-7|-|TRBV12-3/TRBV12-4
CASSLAVFNEQYF
TGTGCCAGCAGCCTAGCGGTTTTTAACGAGCAGTACTTC
>TRBD2|TRBJ2-7|-|TRBV7-2
CASSLFSGKDYEQYF
TGTGCCAGCAGCTTATTTAGCGGGAAGGACTACGAGCAGTACTTC
>TRBD2|TRBJ2-5|-|TRBV3-1/TRBV3-2
CASSEARGGGAIGTQYF
TGTGCCAGCAGCGAAGCCAGAGGCGGGGGGGCCATCGGGACCCAGTACTTC
>TRBD1|TRBJ1-2|-|TRBV2
CASSKQGEYYGYTF
TGTGCCAGCAGCAAACAGGGGGAATACTATGGCTACACCTTC